This entry features one TCR beta chain sequence. No antigen is known for it. This specimen belongs to a study of cytomegalovirus exposure and HLA in healthy donors. Study conclusions and caveats: Being productive about 87% or about 30% of the time was typical of most TCR beta V segments in an earlier analysis.

The CDR3 consists of 17 residues. Germline V CDR1 and CDR2: SGHRS, YFSETQ. The V end was cut by 0 bases, the J end by 0 bases, with 13 bases between. It was with 60 Vbeta and 13 Jbeta primers that the PCR ran. TCRdb keeps only in-frame clones here, not all; method: immunoSEQ multiplex PCR. The table records 150,000 to 200,000 clones, more than 60% of them present only once. This rearrangement joins TRBV5-1 to TRBJ2-1, with a possible D match to TRBD2 (6 bases). The sample was PBMCs. The TCR was taken from a man in his thirties or forties in good health and CMV-seropositive. The CDR3 protein is CASSLAWGVSSYNEQFF. The CDR3 DNA sequence: TGCGCCAGCAGCTTGGCTTGGGGGGTCAGCTCCTACAATGAGCAGTTCTTC.